This T cell receptor (beta chain) comes out of a study of spatial heterogeneity in lung cancer. This clonotype is medium-sized by share. Its target is not known. TCRdb reprocessed the 5' RACE reads via MiXCR and lists one record per CDR3 protein. Of around 2,200 distinct CDR3 sequences in the sample, approximately 1.1% were seen once. Study results and limitations: Estimated coverage of tumor T cells was about 6.4% for alpha and approximately 13% for beta chains. Tumor mutation count correlated with how many alpha and beta TCRs expanded intratumorally.

The CDR3 is made up of 12 amino acids. The germline CDR1 and CDR2 sequences are SQVTM and ANQGSEA. V lost 0 bases and J lost 7, with 7 bases in between. Described time point: sample taken at primary tumor resection. The source of this sequence is a male donor with early-stage non-small cell lung cancer. The rearrangement links TRBV29-1 to TRBJ2-1, with D unclear. Sample: lung tumor tissue, taken at surgery. The CDR3 spells CSVEDYSNEQFF. The CDR3 region has the DNA TGCAGCGTTGAAGACTACTCGAATGAGCAGTTCTTC.